Below, 26 T cell receptor beta chains from the same sample are listed, as sequenced in a study of blood T cell repertoires in COVID-19. Profiled with immunoSEQ multiplex PCR; TCRdb holds only in-frame clones, not every one. The repertoire holds roughly 34,000 clones, with 70% to 90% as singletons. Sequencing used peripheral blood. These receptor sequences come from an elderly woman with active or convalescent COVID-19.

The chain uses TRBV19 and TRBJ2-7, with 7 bases fitting TRBD1. In germline, CDR1 is LNHDA, CDR2 SQIVND (reference sequence). This CDR3 has 15 amino acids. V was clipped by 6 bases and J by 4 bases; unmatched bases: 12. Here the CDR3 reads CASSFAPGTAYEQYF. DNA for the CDR3: TGTGCCAGTAGCTTTGCCCCCGGGACAGCTTACGAGCAGTACTTC.

By sample fraction, this clone is medium-sized. This chain links TRBV2 with TRBJ2-3; D perhaps matches TRBD1 (5 bases). From germline, CDR1 is SNHLY and CDR2 FYNNEI. The length of the CDR3 is 15 residues. V was pared by 6 bases and J by 1 base, with 14 bases between. CDR3 loop: CASSLRVGRTDTQYF. CDR3 sequence (DNA): TGTGCCAGCAGCCTTAGAGTGGGGCGCACAGATACGCAGTATTTT.

The chain carries TRBV4-2 and TRBJ2-3, with a weak D call TRBD1 (6 bases). V dropped 1 base and J dropped 0 bases, with 11 bases sitting between them. Germline CDR1 and CDR2: LGHNA and YNFKEQ. This CDR3 comprises 16 residues. CDR3 region: CASSQVGGSSTDTQYF. In DNA, the CDR3 is TGTGCCAGCAGCCAAGTTGGGGGCTCAAGCACAGATACGCAGTATTTT.

V gene TRBV5-5 combines with J gene TRBJ1-2; D might be TRBD1 (6 bases). The CDR3 is made up of 14 amino acids. CDR1 is SGHKS and CDR2 is YYEKEE in the germline V gene (reference sequence). V was cut by 1 base and J by 4 bases, with 11 bases left in between. The CDR3 DNA sequence: TGTGCCAGCAGCTTGCCCACAGGGATCTATGGCTACACCTTC. It yields the protein CASSLPTGIYGYTF.

The rearrangement joins TRBV11-2 to TRBJ1-1; D unclear. Germline values: CDR1 SGHAT, CDR2 FQNNGV. The CDR3 extends over 14 amino acids. V shed 1 base and J shed 7 bases, with 13 bases lying between them. The CDR3 DNA reads TGTGCCAGCAGCTTAGTGGAGAAGTCGGGTGAAGCTTTCTTT. It encodes CASSLVEKSGEAFF.

This clone was seen a few times. V usage is TRBV10-2 and J usage is TRBJ1-2; 11 bases align to TRBD1. V was pared by 3 bases and J by 0 bases, with 9 bases of the junction left unmatched. From germline, CDR1 is WSHSY and CDR2 SAAADI. The CDR3 loop spans 18 amino acids. The chain's CDR3 is CASSDLRDRGKPNYGYTF. Here the CDR3 DNA reads TGCGCCAGCAGTGACCTCCGGGACAGGGGGAAACCTAACTATGGCTACACCTTC.

The chain links TRBV19 to TRBJ2-7; maybe TRBD1 (6 bases). The CDR3 has 13 amino acids. Germline loops: CDR1 LNHDA, CDR2 SQIVND (reference sequence). V gave up 10 bases and J gave up 9 bases, with 22 bases separating them. The CDR3 spells CATNSGDKQRQYF. In nucleotides, the CDR3 is TGTGCCACCAACTCAGGGGACAAACAACGGCAGTACTTC.

The chain couples TRBV5-1 to TRBJ1-3; a possible D gene is TRBD1 (6 bases). The V end lost 2 bases, the J end lost 0 bases, and 24 bases lay between the germline ends. Germline-derived CDR1 and CDR2 are SGHRS and YFSETQ. The CDR3 runs to 20 residues. The CDR3 region is CASSFSPPGQSSSSGNTIYF. In nucleotides, the CDR3 is TGCGCCAGCAGCTTCTCACCTCCGGGACAATCATCGAGCTCTGGAAACACCATATATTTT.

The V gene is TRBV10-2, the J gene TRBJ1-2, with D possibly matching TRBD1 (6 bases). The CDR3 contains 15 residues. V dropped 3 bases and J dropped 3 bases, with 14 bases sitting between them. Germline loops: CDR1 WSHSY, CDR2 SAAADI. CDR3 bases: TGCGCCAGCAGTGACAGGGCAGGGGCCTACTATGGCTACACCTTC. Amino acids: CASSDRAGAYYGYTF.

The genes are TRBV6-5 and TRBJ2-7; no clear D. Looked up from germline, CDR1 is MNHEY and CDR2 is SVGAGI. The CDR3 extends over 10 amino acids. V lost 5 bases and J lost 4, with 3 bases in between. CDR3 nucleotides: TGTGCCAGCAGTATATACGAGCAGTACTTC. It codes for CASSIYEQYF.

CDR3 amino acids: CASSTTGVYEQYF. The CDR3 coding sequence is TGTGCCAGCAGTACTACAGGGGTCTACGAGCAGTACTTC. This sequence joins TRBV28 and TRBJ2-7, with 7 positions matching TRBD1. After removal of 5 bases from V and 3 bases from J, the junction contained 4 bases not matched to a gene. Germline CDR1 is MDHEN and CDR2 is SYDVKM. The CDR3 is made up of 13 amino acids.

The chain recombines TRBV2 with TRBJ2-2; D not certain. CDR1 and CDR2 from the germline V gene are SNHLY and FYNNEI. Trimming removed 6 bases at V and 5 bases at J, with 13 bases between. The CDR3 spans 14 residues. The CDR3 DNA reads as TGTGCCAGCAGCCGAGATAGTTCAACCGGGGAGCTGTTTTTT. This sequence encodes CASSRDSSTGELFF.

This clone has only one observation. The V gene is TRBV2, the J gene TRBJ1-3, with D possibly being TRBD1 (5 bases). Germline lookup yields CDR1 SNHLY and CDR2 FYNNEI. The ends were cut back, 8 bases at V and 2 bases at J, with 13 bases in the middle. This CDR3 is built from 14 residues. CDR3 nucleotides: TGTGCCAGCCAAGGCCAGGGCCCTGGAAACACCATATATTTT. This encodes CASQGQGPGNTIYF.

This chain links TRBV6-5 with TRBJ2-7; TRBD1 matches at 9 bases. Trimming at V came to 9 bases and at J to 5 bases, leaving 8 bases not matched to a gene. CDR3 size: 13 residues. Germline V lookup: CDR1 MNHEY, CDR2 SVGAGI. In nucleotides, the CDR3 is TGTGCCAGTCACCGGGACAGGGTGGACGAGCAGTACTTC. Its protein is CASHRDRVDEQYF.

The chain links TRBV5-4 to TRBJ2-1; D is unresolved. V was trimmed by 2 bases and J by 9 bases, leaving 12 bases between them. CDR1 is SGHNT, CDR2 YYREEE, per germline (reference sequence). The CDR3 totals 13 residues. CDR3 region: CASSLGARGEQFF. The DNA of the CDR3 is TGTGCCAGCAGCTTAGGAGCTCGTGGTGAGCAGTTCTTC.

The count of this clone is one. The chain carries TRBV5-1 and TRBJ1-5; 7 bases match TRBD1. V trimming: 4 bases; J trimming: 4 bases; junction bases outside the gene matches: 8. The CDR3 totals 15 residues. CDR1 is SGHRS, CDR2 YFSETQ, per germline. CDR3 DNA sequence: TGCGCCAGCAGCCCCGCGACAGGGCATAATCAGCCCCAGCATTTT. The encoded protein is CASSPATGHNQPQHF.

This rearrangement joins TRBV11-1 to TRBJ2-7, with 8 bases identical to TRBD1. Losses at the gene ends were 0 bases for V and 7 bases for J; bases not matched to a gene: 8. Per the germline V gene, CDR1 is SGHAT and CDR2 is FQDESV (reference sequence). CDR3 length: 15 residues. Here the CDR3 DNA reads TGTGCCAGCAGCTTAGCGCCGGACAGGGTGTGGGAGCAGTACTTC. Translation gives CASSLAPDRVWEQYF.

V usage is TRBV10-2 and J usage is TRBJ2-3, with 13 bases that match TRBD2. There are 14 residues in the CDR3. Trimming at V came to 5 bases and at J to 6 bases, leaving 2 bases not matched to a gene. Germline loops: CDR1 WSHSY, CDR2 SAAADI. The chain's CDR3 is CASSPGLAGDTQYF. Written as DNA, the CDR3 is TGCGCCAGCAGTCCGGGACTAGCGGGGGATACGCAGTATTTT.

The chain combines TRBV27 with TRBJ1-5; perhaps TRBD1 as D (5 bases). CDR1 MNHEY and CDR2 SMNVEV come from the germline V gene (reference sequence). The CDR3 spans 14 residues. V was trimmed by 3 bases and J by 1 base, leaving 7 bases between them. The CDR3 here is CASSFGGSNQPQHF. CDR3 sequence (DNA): TGTGCCAGCAGTTTTGGGGGGAGCAATCAGCCCCAGCATTTT.

The rearrangement joins TRBV7-6 to TRBJ1-6, with 8 bases identical to TRBD1. The junction had 7 bases not matched to a gene; V was cut back by 5 bases and J by 7 bases. The CDR3 length is 15 residues. Germline lookup yields CDR1 SGHVS and CDR2 FNYEAQ. This chain's CDR3 is CASSEVAGGNSPLHF. The DNA for the CDR3 is TGTGCCAGCAGCGAAGTTGCAGGGGGCAATTCACCCCTCCACTTT.

V usage is TRBV5-4 and J usage is TRBJ2-3; 7 nucleotides agree with TRBD2. CDR1 SGHNT and CDR2 YYREEE come from the germline V gene (reference sequence). The CDR3 is 16 amino acids. V shed 3 bases and J 6 bases; nucleotides not matched to a gene: 13. CDR3 in amino acids: CASSSKTSSAGDTQYF. The CDR3 bases are TGTGCCAGCAGCTCAAAGACTAGCTCGGCAGGTGATACGCAGTATTTT.

The chain uses TRBV7-2 and TRBJ2-7, with 7 bases that match TRBD1. The CDR3 is 14 amino acids. V lost 1 base to trimming and J lost 4 bases; unmatched junction nucleotides: 4. The germline V gene encodes CDR1 SGHTA and CDR2 FQGNSA. Here the CDR3 DNA reads TGTGCCAGCAGCTTAGTGAGGGGGCTATACGAGCAGTACTTC. It yields the protein CASSLVRGLYEQYF.

The chain couples TRBV6-5 to TRBJ1-3; 10 bases are shared with TRBD1. Germline V CDR1 and CDR2: MNHEY, SVGAGI. The CDR3 contains 15 residues. V lost 8 bases to trimming and J lost 6 bases; unmatched junction nucleotides: 10. The CDR3 nucleotides are TGTGCCAGCGGCCAGACAGGGGGCGCAGAAAACACCATATATTTT. It codes for CASGQTGGAENTIYF.

This chain joins TRBV19 and TRBJ1-6; no reliable D call. V lost 4 bases, J lost 0 bases, and 10 bases lay in between. CDR3 length: 16 residues. From germline, CDR1 is LNHDA and CDR2 SQIVND (reference sequence). CDR3 nucleotide sequence: TGTGCCAGTAGTAACGGACGGGACTCCTATAATTCACCCCTCCACTTT. It translates to CASSNGRDSYNSPLHF.

Written as DNA, the CDR3 is TGCGCCAGCAGCCCCGATCCTCGGAATGAAAAACTGTTTTTT. This encodes CASSPDPRNEKLFF. The chain is built from TRBV10-1 and TRBJ1-4, with no clear D. This CDR3 spans 14 amino acids. V lost 6 bases and J lost 5, with 13 bases in between. Germline V lookup: CDR1 WNHNN, CDR2 SYGVQD (reference sequence).

This clone was detected once. The CDR3 spells CASRTGTGTEAFF. DNA of the CDR3: TGTGCCAGCAGAACAGGGACCGGAACTGAAGCTTTCTTT. V usage is TRBV12-3 or TRBV12-4 and J usage is TRBJ1-1, with a tentative D call TRBD1 (6 bases). Trimming stripped 6 bases from V and 5 bases from J, with 13 bases between. The CDR3 is 13 amino acids.